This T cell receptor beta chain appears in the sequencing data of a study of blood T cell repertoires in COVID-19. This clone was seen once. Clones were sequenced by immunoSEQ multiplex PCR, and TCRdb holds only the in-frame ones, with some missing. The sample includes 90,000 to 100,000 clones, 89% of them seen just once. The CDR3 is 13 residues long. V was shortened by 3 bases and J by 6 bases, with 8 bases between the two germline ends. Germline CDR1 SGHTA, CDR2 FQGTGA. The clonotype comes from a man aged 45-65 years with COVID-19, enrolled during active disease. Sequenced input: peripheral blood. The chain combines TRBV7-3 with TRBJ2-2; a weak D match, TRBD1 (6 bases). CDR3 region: CASSFEGAGELFF. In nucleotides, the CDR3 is TGTGCCAGCAGCTTTGAGGGGGCCGGGGAGCTGTTTTTT.